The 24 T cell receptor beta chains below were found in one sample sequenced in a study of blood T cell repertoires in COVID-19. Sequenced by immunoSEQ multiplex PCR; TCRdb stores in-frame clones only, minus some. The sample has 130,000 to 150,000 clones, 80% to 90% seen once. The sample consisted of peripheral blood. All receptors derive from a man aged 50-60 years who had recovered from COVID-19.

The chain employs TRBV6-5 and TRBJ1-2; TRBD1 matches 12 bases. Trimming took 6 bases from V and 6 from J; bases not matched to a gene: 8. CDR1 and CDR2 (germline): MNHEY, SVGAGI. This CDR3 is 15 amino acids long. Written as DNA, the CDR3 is TGTGCCAGCAGAACCGGGACAGGGGGCTCCCATGGCTACACCTTC. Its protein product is CASRTGTGGSHGYTF.

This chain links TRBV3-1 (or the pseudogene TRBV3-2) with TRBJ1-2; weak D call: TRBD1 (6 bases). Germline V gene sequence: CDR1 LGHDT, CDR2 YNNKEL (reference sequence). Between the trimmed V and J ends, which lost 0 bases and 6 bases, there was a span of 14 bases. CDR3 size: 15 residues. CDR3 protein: CASSQDWTGGNGYTF. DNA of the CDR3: TGTGCCAGCAGCCAAGATTGGACGGGGGGCAATGGCTACACCTTC.

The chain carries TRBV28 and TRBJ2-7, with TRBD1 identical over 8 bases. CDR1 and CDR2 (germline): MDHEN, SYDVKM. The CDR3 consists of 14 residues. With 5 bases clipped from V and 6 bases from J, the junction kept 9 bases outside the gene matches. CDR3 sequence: CASSPWTGRREQYF. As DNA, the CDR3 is TGTGCCAGCAGTCCGTGGACAGGGCGGCGCGAGCAGTACTTC.

DNA of the CDR3: TGTGCCAGTAGTATGGTTAGCGGGGACCCCTACGAGCAGTACTTC. Translated, it gives CASSMVSGDPYEQYF. The V and J genes are TRBV19 and TRBJ2-7, with 8 bases fitting TRBD2. Germline CDR1 and CDR2: LNHDA and SQIVND (reference sequence). This CDR3 is 15 amino acids long. Trimming took 3 bases from V and 2 from J; bases not matched to a gene: 6.

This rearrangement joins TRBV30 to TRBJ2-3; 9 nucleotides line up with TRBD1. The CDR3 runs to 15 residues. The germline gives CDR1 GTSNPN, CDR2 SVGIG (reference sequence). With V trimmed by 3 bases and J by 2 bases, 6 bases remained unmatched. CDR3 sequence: CAWSGGQGITDTQYF. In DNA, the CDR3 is TGTGCCTGGAGCGGGGGACAGGGAATCACAGATACGCAGTATTTT.

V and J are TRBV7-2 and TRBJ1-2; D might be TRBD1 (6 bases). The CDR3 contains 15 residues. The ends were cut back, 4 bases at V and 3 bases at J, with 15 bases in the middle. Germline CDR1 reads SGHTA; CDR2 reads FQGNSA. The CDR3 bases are TGTGCCAGCAGCTCTGCCTACAGGGTTTACTATGGCTACACCTTC. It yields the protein CASSSAYRVYYGYTF.

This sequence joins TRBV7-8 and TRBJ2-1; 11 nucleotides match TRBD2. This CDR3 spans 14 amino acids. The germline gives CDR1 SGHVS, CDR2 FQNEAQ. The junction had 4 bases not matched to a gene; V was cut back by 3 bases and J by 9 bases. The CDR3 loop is CASSLIAGGVEQFF. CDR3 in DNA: TGTGCCAGCAGCTTGATAGCGGGGGGGGTTGAGCAGTTCTTC.

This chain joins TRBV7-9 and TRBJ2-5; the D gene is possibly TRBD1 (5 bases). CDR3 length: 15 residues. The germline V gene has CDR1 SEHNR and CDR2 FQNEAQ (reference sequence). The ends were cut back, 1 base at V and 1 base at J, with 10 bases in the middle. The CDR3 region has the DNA TGTGCCAGCAGCTTAGGCAGGGCATTCCAAGAGACCCAGTACTTC. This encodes CASSLGRAFQETQYF. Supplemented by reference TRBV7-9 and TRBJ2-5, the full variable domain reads DTGVSQNPRHKITKRGQNVTFRCDPISEHNRLYWYRQTLGQGPEFLTYFQNEAQLEKSRLLSDRFSAERPKGSFSTLEIQRTEQGDSAMYLCASSLGRAFQETQYFGPGTRLLVL.

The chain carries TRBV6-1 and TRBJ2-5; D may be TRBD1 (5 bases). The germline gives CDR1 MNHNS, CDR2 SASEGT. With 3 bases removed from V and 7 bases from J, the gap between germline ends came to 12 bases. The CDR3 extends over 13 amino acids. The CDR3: CASSDQGLGTQYF. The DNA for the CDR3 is TGTGCCAGCAGTGACCAGGGTCTGGGGACCCAGTACTTC.

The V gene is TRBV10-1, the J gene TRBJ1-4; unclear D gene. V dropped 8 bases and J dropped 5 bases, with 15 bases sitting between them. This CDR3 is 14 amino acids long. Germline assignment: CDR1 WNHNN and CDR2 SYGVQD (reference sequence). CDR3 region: CASYEERGNEKLFF. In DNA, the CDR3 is TGCGCCAGCTACGAGGAGCGGGGAAATGAAAAACTGTTTTTT.

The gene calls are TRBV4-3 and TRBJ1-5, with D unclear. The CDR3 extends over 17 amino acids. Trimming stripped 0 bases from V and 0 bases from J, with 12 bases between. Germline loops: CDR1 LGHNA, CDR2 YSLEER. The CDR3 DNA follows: TGCGCCAGCAGCCAAGATCGAGGCATCTATAGCAATCAGCCCCAGCATTTT. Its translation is CASSQDRGIYSNQPQHF.

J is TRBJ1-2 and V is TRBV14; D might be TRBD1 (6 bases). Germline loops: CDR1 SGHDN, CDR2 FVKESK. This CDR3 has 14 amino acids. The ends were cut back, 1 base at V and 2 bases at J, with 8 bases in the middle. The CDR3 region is CASSQVGQNYGYTF. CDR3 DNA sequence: TGTGCCAGCAGCCAAGTCGGACAGAACTATGGCTACACCTTC.

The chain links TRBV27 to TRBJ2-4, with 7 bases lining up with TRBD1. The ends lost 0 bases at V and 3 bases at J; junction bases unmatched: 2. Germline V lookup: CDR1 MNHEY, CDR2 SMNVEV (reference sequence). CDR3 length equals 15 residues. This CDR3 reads CASSLSTGFKNIQYF. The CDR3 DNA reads TGTGCCAGCAGTTTATCGACAGGGTTCAAAAACATTCAGTACTTC.

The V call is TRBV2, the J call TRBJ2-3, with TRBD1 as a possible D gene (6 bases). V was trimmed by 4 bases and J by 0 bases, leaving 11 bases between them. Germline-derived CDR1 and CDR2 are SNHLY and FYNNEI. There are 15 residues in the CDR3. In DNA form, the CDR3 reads TGTGCCAGCAGTGCGGACAGACCTAGCACAGATACGCAGTATTTT. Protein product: CASSADRPSTDTQYF.

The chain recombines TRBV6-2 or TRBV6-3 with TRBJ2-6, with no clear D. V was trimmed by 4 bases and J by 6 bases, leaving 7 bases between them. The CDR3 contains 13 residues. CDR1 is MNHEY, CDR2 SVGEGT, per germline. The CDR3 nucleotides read TGTGCCAGCAGTTTCGCAGAGGCCAACGTCCTGACTTTC. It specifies CASSFAEANVLTF.

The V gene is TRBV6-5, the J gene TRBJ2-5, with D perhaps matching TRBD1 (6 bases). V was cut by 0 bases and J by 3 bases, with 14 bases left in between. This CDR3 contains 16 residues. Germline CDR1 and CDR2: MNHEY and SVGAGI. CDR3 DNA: TGTGCCAGCAGTTACTCAATCCCGCCAGGGGAAGAGACCCAGTACTTC. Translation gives CASSYSIPPGEETQYF.

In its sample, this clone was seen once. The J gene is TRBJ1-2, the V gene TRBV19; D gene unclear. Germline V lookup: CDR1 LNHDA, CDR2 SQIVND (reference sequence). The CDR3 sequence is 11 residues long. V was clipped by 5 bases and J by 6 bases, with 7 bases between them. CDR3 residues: CASSLRDGYTF. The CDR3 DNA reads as TGTGCCAGTAGTCTACGGGATGGCTACACCTTC.

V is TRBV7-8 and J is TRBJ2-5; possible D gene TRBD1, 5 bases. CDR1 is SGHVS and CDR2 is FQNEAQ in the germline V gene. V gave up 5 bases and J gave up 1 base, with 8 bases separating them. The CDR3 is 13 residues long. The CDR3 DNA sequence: TGTGCCAGCAGCAGACAGCCCCAAGAGACCCAGTACTTC. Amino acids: CASSRQPQETQYF.

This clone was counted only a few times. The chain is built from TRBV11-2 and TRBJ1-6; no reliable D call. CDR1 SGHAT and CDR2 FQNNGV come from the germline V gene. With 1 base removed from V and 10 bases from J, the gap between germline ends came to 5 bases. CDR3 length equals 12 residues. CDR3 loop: CASSLGLSPLHF. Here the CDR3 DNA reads TGTGCCAGCAGCTTAGGTCTCTCACCCCTCCACTTT.

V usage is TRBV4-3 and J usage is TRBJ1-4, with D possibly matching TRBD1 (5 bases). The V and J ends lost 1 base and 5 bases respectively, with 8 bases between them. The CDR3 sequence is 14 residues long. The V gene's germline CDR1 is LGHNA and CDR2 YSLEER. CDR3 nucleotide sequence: TGCGCCAGCAGCCAAGCACAGGTCAATGAAAAACTGTTTTTT. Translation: CASSQAQVNEKLFF.

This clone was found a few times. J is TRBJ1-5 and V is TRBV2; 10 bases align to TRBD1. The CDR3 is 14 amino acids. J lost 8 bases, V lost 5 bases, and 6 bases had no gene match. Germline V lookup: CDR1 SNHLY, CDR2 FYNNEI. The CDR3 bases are TGTGCCAGCAGTTCCGACAGGGGGCGGGAGCCCCAGCATTTT. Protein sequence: CASSSDRGREPQHF.

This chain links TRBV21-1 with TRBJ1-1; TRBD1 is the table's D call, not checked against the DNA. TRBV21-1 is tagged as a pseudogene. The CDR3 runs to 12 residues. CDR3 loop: CASSKKTGCAFF. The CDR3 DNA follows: TGTGCCAGCAGCAAAAAGACAGGGTGTGCTTTCTTT.

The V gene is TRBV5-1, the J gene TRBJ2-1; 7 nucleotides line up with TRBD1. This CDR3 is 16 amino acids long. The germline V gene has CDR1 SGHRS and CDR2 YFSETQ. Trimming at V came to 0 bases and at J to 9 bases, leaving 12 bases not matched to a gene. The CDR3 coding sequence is TGCGCCAGCAGCTTGGCCGCCTATTTACAGGGGACTGAGCAGTTCTTC. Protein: CASSLAAYLQGTEQFF.

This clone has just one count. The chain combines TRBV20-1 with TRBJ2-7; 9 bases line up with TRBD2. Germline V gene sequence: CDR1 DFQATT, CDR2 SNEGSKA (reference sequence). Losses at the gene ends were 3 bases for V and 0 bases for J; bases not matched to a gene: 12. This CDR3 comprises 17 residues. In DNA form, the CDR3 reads TGCAGTGCTAGTCCCCACAGCGGGGGGCCGAGCTCCTACGAGCAGTACTTC. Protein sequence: CSASPHSGGPSSYEQYF.